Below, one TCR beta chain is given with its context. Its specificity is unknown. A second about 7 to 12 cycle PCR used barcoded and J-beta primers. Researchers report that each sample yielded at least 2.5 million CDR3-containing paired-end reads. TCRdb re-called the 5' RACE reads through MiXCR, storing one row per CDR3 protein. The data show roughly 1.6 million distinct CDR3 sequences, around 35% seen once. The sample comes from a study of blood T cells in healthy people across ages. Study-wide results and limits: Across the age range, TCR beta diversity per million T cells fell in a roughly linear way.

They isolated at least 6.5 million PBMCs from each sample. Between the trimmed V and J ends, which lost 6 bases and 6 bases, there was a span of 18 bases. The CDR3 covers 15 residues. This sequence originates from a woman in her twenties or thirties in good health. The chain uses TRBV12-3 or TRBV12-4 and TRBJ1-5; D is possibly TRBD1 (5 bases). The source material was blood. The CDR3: CASSPPGRASQPQHF. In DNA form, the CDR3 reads TGTGCCAGCAGCCCCCCGGGCAGGGCTAGTCAGCCCCAGCATTTT.